This TCR beta chain was obtained from a study of technical replicates of blood from a few donors. V dropped 5 bases and J dropped 6; count of bases not matched to a gene: 6. CDR1 and CDR2 (germline): LNHDA, SQIVND (reference sequence). The CDR3 consists of 15 residues. Assay used: immunoSEQ multiplex PCR; TCRdb lists only in-frame clones, some missing. The profile shows around 90,000 clones, just under 95% of them singletons. The chain is built from TRBV19 and TRBJ2-1; 11 nucleotides line up with TRBD1. The sequencing sample was made of T cells isolated from PBMCs. This TCR came from a human donor in good health. CDR3 sequence (DNA): TGTGCCAGTAGTGCGCCGGGACAGGGGGTCAATGAGCAGTTCTTC. Translated: CASSAPGQGVNEQFF.